This T cell receptor (beta chain) is from a study of shared clonotypes between healthy human individuals. About the study: The study drew on two women and a few men aged 18 to 49 as donors.

Naive CD8 cells were CD45RO-negative, positively selected for CCR7, excluding terminally differentiated effector memory CD45RA+ cells. Notes on this clone: The antigen remains unidentified.

This CDR3 has 12 residues. Trimming pared 6 bases from V and 6 bases from J, leaving 8 bases between. The germline CDR1 and CDR2 sequences are MNHEY and SMNVEV (reference sequence). Notes on the study in general: The study sampled only blood, and tissue repertoires likely differ. Rarefaction exposed incomplete sorted-subset sequencing despite large depth.

Sequenced by immunoSEQ multiplex PCR; TCRdb stores in-frame clones only, minus some. The sample lists millions of clones; roughly 94% were seen once. This receptor was identified in a man in his late teens or twenties in good health. V gene TRBV27 combines with J gene TRBJ2-2, with D unresolved. Sequenced: naive CD8+ T cells sorted from blood. The CDR3 loop is CASRRPPGELFF. In DNA form, the CDR3 reads TGTGCCAGCAGGCGCCCCCCCGGGGAGCTGTTTTTT.